The T cell receptor (beta chain) under discussion was sequenced for a study of T cell responses to AZD1222 COVID-19 vaccine (dated by TCRdb to 2020 to 2022). A note on the overall study: A total of 233 trial participants underwent TCR sequencing, of whom about 210 had received two doses of AZD1222 and approximately 25 had received two doses of the MenACWY control vaccine. Trial participants were enrolled by age into 18-55, 56-69 and 70-plus year subgroups, with 148, 28 and 57 TCR-sequenced participants respectively. Study-wide findings and limitations: Because no day 14 peak-response samples were available, repertoires were characterized only after the peak T cell response. Conclusions about previously exposed vaccinees were limited because only 6 or 7 AZD1222 recipients were SARS-CoV-2 seropositive at baseline. CD4 TCRs associated with the vaccine covered the entire spike protein, and the dominant responses were in regions 160-218 and 743-854. Spike-specific TCR breadth and depth rose significantly after two AZD1222 doses compared with day 0 and with MenACWY recipients. The 56-69-year group was small, and its depth increase did not reach significance, likely because of low power. Most participants were white British and females outnumbered males, and the authors suggested that clonal diversity may have been underestimated. Reportedly, close to half of the unique spike-specific TCRs recognized epitopes lying outside the regions that are mutated in the B.1.351 and B.1.1.7 variants.

Note on this clone: Its antigen is currently not known. No clone much larger than this one lies a single base away; base qualities are absent.

What this sample's time point label stands for: about 28 days (+/-7) after the second vaccine dose. What this sample's treatment or condition label stands for: meningococcal conjugate vaccine given as trial control. Vaccinee samples were obtained from the UK trials COV001 and COV002, which included a single-blind randomized controlled phase 2/3 trial of AZD1222 (ChAdOx1 nCoV-19) in healthy adults. Trial participant PBMC samples were collected at day 0 and day 28 after the second dose for TCRbeta chain sequencing. Trimming leaves V shorter by 4 bases and J shorter by 4 bases, with the junction holding 5 bases beyond the gene matches. The germline V gene (reference sequence) supplies CDR1 SGHNT and CDR2 YYREEE. The CDR3 spans 15 residues, from the cysteine through the phenylalanine. The entry retains the CDR3 DNA only, 45 bases that are in frame from base 1. The CDR3 regions of human TCRbeta chains were analyzed by immunosequencing. Concerning the study's data processing: TCRs in the repertoires were compared against a reference library of SARS-CoV-2-specific TCRs that had been generated with the MIRA antigen-specificity platform. Breadth was defined as the fraction of unique TCRs that were SARS-CoV-2-associated, and depth was defined as the fraction of total T cells that were SARS-CoV-2-associated. Using the MIRA data, each spike-specific TCR was assigned both to the spike region to which the TCR was reactive and to a CD4 or CD8 class. Log10-transformed breadth and depth values were compared by one-way ANOVA with Sidak's multiple comparisons tests. Drawn from immuneACCESS, this table holds only the in-frame rearrangements with V and J called that TCRdb kept. Clones are partly lost; checked studies trace under half to an unresolved V gene and leave the rest unexplained. V and J calls and clone size come straight from that table; D and trimming were deduced from the DNA. Recorded for this sample are 150,000 to 200,000 clones; over 85% of them occurred a single time. The ten largest clones add up to around 0.93% of the sample.

Sequencing was performed on peripheral blood, taken 28 days after the second dose of the MenACWY control vaccine. Here the chain combines TRBV5-4 and TRBJ1-6; TRBD1 aligns with 7 central bases. This TCR came from an adult who received the MenACWY meningococcal vaccine as a control. CDR3 sequence: CASSPDRHYNSPLHF. The DNA sequence is as follows: TGTGCCAGCAGCCCGGACAGGCATTATAATTCACCCCTCCACTTT. Here the CDR3 is joined to the reference TRBV5-4 and TRBJ1-6 genes, and the full variable domain is: ETGVTQSPTHLIKTRGQQVTLRCSSQSGHNTVSWYQQALGQGPQFIFQYYREEENGRGNFPPRFSGLQFPNYSSELNVNALELDDSALYLCASSPDRHYNSPLHFGNGTRLTVT.